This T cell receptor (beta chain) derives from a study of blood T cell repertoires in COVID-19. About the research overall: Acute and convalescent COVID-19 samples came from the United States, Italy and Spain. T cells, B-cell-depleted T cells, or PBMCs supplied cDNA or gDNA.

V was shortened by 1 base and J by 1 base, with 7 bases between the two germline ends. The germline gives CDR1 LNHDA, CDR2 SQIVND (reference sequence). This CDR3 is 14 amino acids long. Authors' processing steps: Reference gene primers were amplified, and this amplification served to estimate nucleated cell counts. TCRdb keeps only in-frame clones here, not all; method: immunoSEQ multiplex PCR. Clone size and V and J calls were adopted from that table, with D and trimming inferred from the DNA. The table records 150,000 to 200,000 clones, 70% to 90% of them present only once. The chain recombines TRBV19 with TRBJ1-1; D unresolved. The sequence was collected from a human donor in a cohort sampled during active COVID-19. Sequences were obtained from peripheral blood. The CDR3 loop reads CASSIVGGNTEAFF. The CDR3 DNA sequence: TGTGCCAGTAGTATAGTGGGAGGGAACACTGAAGCTTTCTTT. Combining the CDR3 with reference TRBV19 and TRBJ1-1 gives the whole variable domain DGGITQSPKYLFRKEGQNVTLSCEQNLNHDAMYWYRQDPGQGLRLIYYSQIVNDFQKGDIAEGYSVSREKKESFPLTVTSAQKNPTAFYLCASSIVGGNTEAFFGQGTRLTVV.